This T cell receptor beta chain stems from a study of T-cell memory formation after mild COVID-19. Study-level information: Largely donor-specific TCR clusters were found.

As concerns this clonotype: Its antigen is not identified.

From the 5' RACE reads, TCRdb called clonotypes with MiXCR, one entry per CDR3 protein. Of roughly 510,000 distinct CDR3 sequences in the sample, roughly 17% were seen once. The CDR3 totals 13 residues. The ends were cut back, 3 bases at V and 4 bases at J, with 11 bases in the middle. CDR1 is DFQATT and CDR2 is SNEGSKA in the germline V gene (reference sequence). Study observations and caveats: Among clones peaking at day 37 in the second wave, SARS-CoV-2 specificity remained unconfirmed. Day 15 to 85 contracting clones showed balanced CD4/CD8; later expanders leaned CD4+. Shrinking CD4+ clones resided mostly in CM and EM, and CD8+ ones in EMRA.

This sequence originates from an adult woman who had mild COVID-19 (a few samples of this study predate the infection). Cell type and time point are not known. The chain employs TRBV20-1 and TRBJ2-3; weak D call: TRBD2 (5 bases). Sequencing input: PBMCs or a T cell subset sorted from them (not recorded which). For the CDR3, the DNA is TGCAGTGCTAGGGACTCGAACGCAGATACGCAGTATTTT. Its protein product is CSARDSNADTQYF.